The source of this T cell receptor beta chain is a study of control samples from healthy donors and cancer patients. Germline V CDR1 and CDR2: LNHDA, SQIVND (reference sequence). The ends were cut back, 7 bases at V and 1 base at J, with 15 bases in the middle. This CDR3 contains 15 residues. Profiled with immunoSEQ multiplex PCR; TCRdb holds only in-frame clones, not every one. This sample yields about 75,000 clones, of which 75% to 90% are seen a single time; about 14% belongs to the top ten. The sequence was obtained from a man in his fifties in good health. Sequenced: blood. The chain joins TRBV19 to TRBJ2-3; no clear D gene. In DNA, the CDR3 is TGTGCCAGTACCATTTCAAGGCAGCGCACAGATACGCAGTATTTT. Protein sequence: CASTISRQRTDTQYF.